This TCR beta chain emerged from a study of radiation and T cells in renal cell carcinoma. Time point described: baseline pretreatment blood. Treatment defined: 15 Gy SBRT to primary tumor, nephrectomy 4 weeks later. Generated by immunoSEQ multiplex PCR, the TCRdb table keeps only in-frame clones and is missing some. The table records 50,000 to 75,000 clones, about three quarters of them present only once. Per the germline V gene, CDR1 is SNHLY and CDR2 is FYNNEI. CDR3 length: 16 amino acids. Losses at the gene ends were 4 bases for V and 8 bases for J; bases not matched to a gene: 12. The sequence derives from a man between 60 and 75 years old with renal cell carcinoma. The gene calls are TRBV2 and TRBJ1-1; 11 bases match TRBD1. This specimen was blood, taken from a patient whose treatment included radiotherapy and nephrectomy. The CDR3 sequence is CASSGDRGSPRTEAFF. For the CDR3, the DNA is TGTGCCAGCAGTGGGGACAGGGGGTCTCCCCGTACGGAAGCTTTCTTT.